The 10 T cell receptor beta chains in this list originate from one sample, sequenced in a study of CD8+ T cells in alopecia areata listed by TCRdb under 2018. The time point label for this specimen denotes: baseline before oral tofacitinib. The library was generated by the immunoSEQ multiplex PCR assay. RNA was extracted from all samples and reverse transcribed into cDNA as template for TCR sequencing. The immuneACCESS repertoire file appears here via TCRdb, limited to in-frame rearrangements. These files lack a portion of the clones; in checked studies, under half of the deficit traces to unresolved V genes, and the cause of the others is not known. The sample contains hundreds of thousands of clones, around 67% of them found a single time. The ten largest clones add up to more than 0.95% of the sample. Source: CD4+ T cells sorted from blood, taken at week 0. These receptors all stem from a human donor with alopecia areata.

This clone was detected only once. V and J are TRBV7-8 and TRBJ2-5; 8 bases line up with TRBD1. This CDR3 has 14 residues. The germline CDR1 and CDR2 sequences are SGHVS and FQNEAQ. J gave up 0 bases and V 6 bases, and 3 bases lay outside the gene matches. CDR3 residues: CASRNRGYQETQYF. The CDR3 nucleotides are TGTGCCAGCAGGAACAGGGGGTACCAAGAGACCCAGTACTTC.

The rearrangement uses TRBV30 and TRBJ2-7; D is uncertain. V was pared by 3 bases and J by 9 bases, with 18 bases between. There are 13 residues in the CDR3. The V gene's germline CDR1 is GTSNPN and CDR2 SVGIG (reference sequence). The CDR3 region has the DNA TGTGCCTGGAGGGGTCCCTCTGTCACGGGGCAGTACTTC. It translates to CAWRGPSVTGQYF.

The rearrangement uses TRBV6-5 and TRBJ1-1; D not resolved. This CDR3 is built from 13 residues. Germline V lookup: CDR1 MNHEY, CDR2 SVGAGI. The ends were cut back, 4 bases at V and 4 bases at J, with 10 bases in the middle. CDR3 nucleotides: TGTGCCAGCAGTTTCGCCCCTAGCACTGAAGCTTTCTTT. This encodes CASSFAPSTEAFF.

The V gene is TRBV30, the J gene TRBJ1-1, with TRBD1 matching 10 bases. Germline lookup yields CDR1 GTSNPN and CDR2 SVGIG (reference sequence). The CDR3 consists of 16 residues. V lost 0 bases, J lost 4 bases, and 8 bases stayed unmatched. CDR3 DNA sequence: TGTGCCTGGAGTGTTAAGACAGGGGGCCGAGGCACTGAAGCTTTCTTT. Residues: CAWSVKTGGRGTEAFF. Looking up the rest from reference TRBV30 and TRBJ1-1 gives the full variable domain: SQTIHQWPATLVQPVGSPLSLECTVEGTSNPNLYWYRQAAGRGLQLLFYSVGIGQISSEVPQNLSASRPQDRQFILSSKKLLLSDSGFYLCAWSVKTGGRGTEAFFGQGTRLTVV.

This clone was observed once. V gene TRBV9 combines with J gene TRBJ1-2; 9 bases fit TRBD1. The CDR3 runs to 15 residues. Germline trimming cut 0 bases from V and 7 bases from J; bases unmatched to any gene: 7. Germline CDR1 SGDLS, CDR2 YYNGEE. CDR3 loop: CASSVAGTGHAGYTF. The CDR3 DNA is TGTGCCAGCAGCGTAGCGGGGACAGGGCATGCTGGCTACACCTTC. The complete variable domain, with remaining parts taken from reference TRBV9 and TRBJ1-2, reads DSGVTQTPKHLITATGQRVTLRCSPRSGDLSVYWYQQSLDQGLQFLIQYYNGEERAKGNILERFSAQQFPDLHSELNLSSLELGDSALYFCASSVAGTGHAGYTFGSGTRLTVV.

V gene TRBV6-5 combines with J gene TRBJ2-4; 9 nucleotides match TRBD1. The V gene end was trimmed by 1 base and the J gene end by 7 bases; junction bases not matched to a gene: 5. The CDR3 contains 15 residues. Germline V gives CDR1 MNHEY, CDR2 SVGAGI. Here the CDR3 DNA reads TGTGCCAGCAGTTACTACAGGGGGCCTAAGAACATTCAGTACTTC. Its translation is CASSYYRGPKNIQYF.

The chain has TRBV6-5 and TRBJ1-6; D call uncertain. Trimming took off 2 bases at V and 11 bases at J, with 10 bases between the two ends. The CDR3 contains 13 residues. Germline values: CDR1 MNHEY, CDR2 SVGAGI. The CDR3: CASSYGVMAPLHF. The CDR3 nucleotides are TGTGCCAGCAGTTACGGGGTGATGGCACCCCTCCACTTT.

This chain uses TRBV7-9 with TRBJ1-4; perhaps TRBD1 as D (5 bases). V shed 1 base and J shed 0 bases, with 6 bases lying between them. Germline values: CDR1 SEHNR, CDR2 FQNEAQ (reference sequence). The CDR3 extends over 15 amino acids. The CDR3 bases are TGTGCCAGCAGCTTAGGGACAACAACTAATGAAAAACTGTTTTTT. Translated: CASSLGTTTNEKLFF. Combining the CDR3 with reference TRBV7-9 and TRBJ1-4 gives the whole variable domain DTGVSQNPRHKITKRGQNVTFRCDPISEHNRLYWYRQTLGQGPEFLTYFQNEAQLEKSRLLSDRFSAERPKGSFSTLEIQRTEQGDSAMYLCASSLGTTTNEKLFFGSGTQLSVL.

J is TRBJ1-5 and V is TRBV19, with D uncertain. Germline CDR1 LNHDA, CDR2 SQIVND (reference sequence). Trimming shortened V by 4 bases and J by 7 bases, and 17 bases separated the two germline ends. The CDR3 is made up of 15 amino acids. The CDR3 protein is CASSTENQRSQPQHF. DNA for the CDR3: TGTGCCAGTAGTACCGAAAACCAGAGATCCCAGCCCCAGCATTTT.

The V call is TRBV5-6, the J call TRBJ2-2; D may be TRBD2 (6 bases). Trimming took 6 bases from V and 1 from J, leaving 16 bases between them. Looked up from germline, CDR1 is SGHDT and CDR2 is YYEEEE. The CDR3 is 16 amino acids. CDR3 sequence: CASTILEGRNTGELFF. The CDR3 DNA follows: TGTGCCAGCACCATCTTGGAGGGGCGGAACACCGGGGAGCTGTTTTTT.